This T cell receptor beta chain was recorded in a study of blood T cells in healthy people across ages. The study's findings and limits: Percentage of naive T cells showed a strong correlation with TCR beta diversity. Long-lived donors carried more naive CD4+ cells and greater diversity than aged donors.

Turning to this clonotype: Its antigen is not known.

A second PCR, run for roughly 7 to 11 cycles, used a sample-barcoded 5' primer plus a J-beta primer mix. Every individual sample yielded 2.5 million or more paired-end reads (each containing CDR3). MiXCR, run by TCRdb on the 5' RACE reads, gives a single entry per CDR3 protein. The sample consists of a few hundred thousand distinct CDR3 sequences, about 52% of them appearing once. The CDR3 is 11 residues long. The germline gives CDR1 DFQATT, CDR2 SNEGSKA (reference sequence). V gave up 3 bases and J gave up 5 bases, with 8 bases separating them. The chain has TRBV20-1 and TRBJ2-7, with D unclear. Source material: blood. This clonotype was obtained from a man aged 60-69 years in good health. The CDR3 spells CSASRTHEQYF. DNA of the CDR3: TGCAGTGCTAGTAGGACCCACGAGCAGTACTTC.